Presented here are 25 T cell receptor beta chains from one specimen sequenced in a study of cytomegalovirus exposure and HLA in healthy donors (dated by TCRdb to about 2017). The receptor library was made with the immunoSEQ multiplex PCR assay. For the multiplex PCR, a mixture combining 60 forward primers for TCR Vbeta segments and 13 reverse primers for TCR Jbeta segments was used. TCRdb took over this immuneACCESS table, retaining in-frame rearrangements with V and J assigned. Such tables are incomplete; in checked studies, under half of the missing clones stem from an unresolved V gene, and the remainder is unexplained. This sample has about 110,000 clones in its table, and approximately 76% of those were observed once. The top ten clonotypes cover 7% to 9% of the sample. Sequenced sample: PBMCs. These receptors all stem from a woman in her fifties or sixties in good health and CMV-seropositive.

This rearrangement joins TRBV19 to TRBJ2-3, with 8 bases identical to TRBD2. This CDR3 has 13 amino acids. Germline V CDR1 and CDR2: LNHDA, SQIVND (reference sequence). V was pared by 9 bases and J by 4 bases, with 6 bases of the junction left unmatched. The CDR3 DNA follows: TGTGCCAGCAGCGGGAGTAGGGCAGATACGCAGTATTTT. This codes for CASSGSRADTQYF.

The chain recombines TRBV7-2 with TRBJ2-7, with D maybe TRBD2 (6 bases). V was pared by 8 bases and J by 7 bases, with 15 bases between. Germline V gives CDR1 SGHTA, CDR2 FQGNSA. The CDR3 totals 12 residues. The CDR3 spells CASLKVGGEQYF. The CDR3 coding sequence is TGTGCCAGCCTCAAGGTTGGGGGGGAGCAGTACTTC.

The rearrangement links TRBV27 to TRBJ2-1; 10 bases are shared with TRBD2. CDR3 length equals 16 residues. V shed 2 bases, J shed 3 bases, and the junction held 4 bases outside the gene matches. The germline V gene has CDR1 MNHEY and CDR2 SMNVEV (reference sequence). The CDR3 here is CASSLKREGFYNEQFF. CDR3 DNA: TGTGCCAGCAGTTTAAAGCGGGAGGGCTTCTACAATGAGCAGTTCTTC.

The chain uses TRBV7-2 and TRBJ2-7; TRBD1 aligns across 10 bases. In germline, CDR1 is SGHTA, CDR2 FQGNSA. With 3 bases clipped from V and 2 bases from J, the junction kept 1 base outside the gene matches. This CDR3 contains 14 residues. CDR3 amino acids: CASSFGTGAYEQYF. In nucleotides, the CDR3 is TGTGCCAGCAGCTTCGGGACAGGGGCCTACGAGCAGTACTTC.

The chain uses TRBV5-1 and TRBJ1-2; TRBD1 matches 7 bases. This CDR3 region has 16 residues. CDR1 and CDR2 (germline): SGHRS, YFSETQ. Losses at the gene ends were 5 bases for V and 3 bases for J; bases not matched to a gene: 13. The CDR3 region has the DNA TGCGCCAGCAGTTATTCATGGACAGGAATCGACTATGGCTACACCTTC. This codes for CASSYSWTGIDYGYTF.

The chain links TRBV6-5 to TRBJ2-7, with D possibly being TRBD1 (6 bases). From germline, CDR1 is MNHEY and CDR2 SVGAGI. The CDR3 is 16 amino acids. Trimming removed 2 bases from V and 3 bases from J, with 17 bases in between. CDR3 protein: CASSYGGFEDSYEQYF. CDR3 in DNA: TGTGCCAGCAGTTACGGGGGTTTTGAGGACAGCTACGAGCAGTACTTC.

V gene TRBV19 combines with J gene TRBJ2-3, with TRBD1 identical over 8 bases. V dropped 5 bases and J dropped 7; count of bases not matched to a gene: 5. CDR3 length: 13 amino acids. Per germline, CDR1 LNHDA and CDR2 SQIVND (reference sequence). The CDR3: CASSSDRGNTQYF. The CDR3 DNA sequence: TGTGCCAGTAGTTCCGACAGGGGAAATACGCAGTATTTT. Full variable domain (outside the CDR3, taken from reference TRBV19 and TRBJ2-3): DGGITQSPKYLFRKEGQNVTLSCEQNLNHDAMYWYRQDPGQGLRLIYYSQIVNDFQKGDIAEGYSVSREKKESFPLTVTSAQKNPTAFYLCASSSDRGNTQYFGPGTRLTVL.

The V call is TRBV13, the J call TRBJ1-5; no firm D call. The germline CDR1 and CDR2 sequences are PRHDT and FYEKMQ (reference sequence). The CDR3 contains 14 residues. V was pared by 3 bases and J by 4 bases, with 10 bases between. CDR3 protein: CASSFLGGNQPQHF. CDR3 coding DNA: TGTGCCAGCAGCTTTCTAGGTGGGAATCAGCCCCAGCATTTT.

CDR3 sequence: CASSLAGYEQYF. In DNA, the CDR3 is TGTGCCAGCAGCTTAGCCGGCTACGAGCAGTACTTC. The chain employs TRBV11-1 and TRBJ2-7, with unresolved D. The germline CDR1 and CDR2 sequences are SGHAT and FQDESV (reference sequence). Trimming cost V 0 bases and J 3 bases, with 3 bases left between them. This CDR3 is built from 12 residues.

V and J are TRBV18 and TRBJ2-2; D possibly corresponds to TRBD2 (5 bases). The V gene lost 6 bases and the J gene lost 1 base, with 15 bases spanning the gap. The CDR3 consists of 16 residues. CDR1 and CDR2 (germline): KGHSH, LQKENI. CDR3: CASSPSGRVNTGELFF. The CDR3 coding sequence is TGTGCCAGCTCCCCGTCTGGGCGGGTGAACACCGGGGAGCTGTTTTTT.

The V call is TRBV7-2, the J call TRBJ2-1, with TRBD2 as a possible D gene (6 bases). This CDR3 is built from 15 residues. CDR1 and CDR2 from the germline V gene are SGHTA and FQGNSA. V was cut by 5 bases and J by 5 bases, with 16 bases left in between. The CDR3 loop reads CASSDRTSSDNEQFF. DNA for the CDR3: TGTGCCAGCAGCGACCGAACTAGCTCGGACAATGAGCAGTTCTTC. Using reference TRBV7-2 and TRBJ2-1 for the parts outside the CDR3, the full variable domain is GAGVSQSPSNKVTEKGKDVELRCDPISGHTALYWYRQSLGQGLEFLIYFQGNSAPDKSGLPSDRFSAERTGGSVSTLTIQRTQQEDSAVYLCASSDRTSSDNEQFFGPGTRLTVL.

The J gene is TRBJ2-3, the V gene TRBV5-1; TRBD1 matches at 8 bases. V trimming: 0 bases; J trimming: 1 base; junction bases outside the gene matches: 10. CDR1 is SGHRS, CDR2 YFSETQ, per germline. The CDR3 has 18 amino acids. This CDR3 reads CASSLAGGPGGRTDTQYF. The DNA for the CDR3 is TGCGCCAGCAGCTTGGCCGGTGGGCCAGGGGGCCGCACAGATACGCAGTATTTT.

This chain links TRBV9 with TRBJ1-6; 11 bases match TRBD1. Per the germline V gene, CDR1 is SGDLS and CDR2 is YYNGEE. The CDR3 runs 15 residues. V lost 0 bases to trimming and J lost 10 bases; unmatched junction nucleotides: 3. CDR3 amino acids: CASSVGDRGRSPLHF. In DNA form, the CDR3 reads TGTGCCAGCAGCGTAGGGGACAGGGGGAGGTCACCCCTCCACTTT.

The V gene is TRBV5-4, the J gene TRBJ2-5; D might be TRBD2 (8 bases). V was shortened by 7 bases and J by 5 bases, with 15 bases between the two germline ends. The CDR3 has 13 residues. Germline CDR1 reads SGHNT; CDR2 reads YYREEE (reference sequence). DNA of the CDR3: TGTGCCAGCCGGGAGGGGGCGCGGGAGACCCAGTACTTC. Translated, it gives CASREGARETQYF. The entire variable domain, with the rest obtained from reference TRBV5-4 and TRBJ2-5, is as follows: ETGVTQSPTHLIKTRGQQVTLRCSSQSGHNTVSWYQQALGQGPQFIFQYYREEENGRGNFPPRFSGLQFPNYSSELNVNALELDDSALYLCASREGARETQYFGPGTRLLVL.

V and J are TRBV19 and TRBJ2-3; tentative D call: TRBD2 (5 bases). The V and J ends lost 5 bases and 2 bases respectively, with 14 bases between them. CDR1 is LNHDA and CDR2 is SQIVND in the germline V gene (reference sequence). The CDR3 has 15 amino acids. The CDR3: CASSPLDFTTDTQYF. CDR3 DNA sequence: TGTGCCAGTAGTCCGTTGGACTTTACCACAGATACGCAGTATTTT.

The rearrangement joins TRBV19 to TRBJ1-3; D unresolved. The ends were cut back, 6 bases at V and 0 bases at J, with 9 bases in the middle. Germline V gene lookup returns CDR1 LNHDA and CDR2 SQIVND (reference sequence). The CDR3 length is 14 residues. The CDR3, as DNA: TGTGCCAGTAGGTATACAGACTCTGGAAACACCATATATTTT. This encodes CASRYTDSGNTIYF.

The chain couples TRBV2 to TRBJ2-3; possibly TRBD2 for D (5 bases). Trimming shortened V by 6 bases and J by 0 bases, and 10 bases separated the two germline ends. The V gene's germline CDR1 is SNHLY and CDR2 FYNNEI. The CDR3 extends over 14 amino acids. The CDR3 nucleotides read TGTGCCAGCAGGAGCGGATATAGCACAGATACGCAGTATTTT. It is translated as CASRSGYSTDTQYF.

This clone was recorded once. V and J are TRBV5-5 and TRBJ2-7, with 10 bases fitting TRBD1. The ends lost 5 bases at V and 2 bases at J; junction bases unmatched: 4. Per the germline V gene, CDR1 is SGHKS and CDR2 is YYEKEE (reference sequence). This CDR3 comprises 14 residues. This CDR3 is CASRGQGTTYEQYF. CDR3 sequence (DNA): TGTGCCAGCAGGGGACAGGGGACCACCTACGAGCAGTACTTC. Full variable domain (outside the CDR3, taken from reference TRBV5-5 and TRBJ2-7): DAGVTQSPTHLIKTRGQQVTLRCSPISGHKSVSWYQQVLGQGPQFIFQYYEKEERGRGNFPDRFSARQFPNYSSELNVNALLLGDSALYLCASRGQGTTYEQYFGPGTRLTVT.

DNA for the CDR3: TGCAGCGTTGGGGGTCCGGGGTTTGAAAAACTGTTTTTT. It codes for CSVGGPGFEKLFF. The rearrangement joins TRBV29-1 to TRBJ1-4; D not resolved. Between the trimmed V and J ends, which lost 4 bases and 7 bases, there was a span of 13 bases. The CDR3 runs to 13 residues. In germline, CDR1 is SQVTM, CDR2 ANQGSEA.

V gene TRBV6-6 combines with J gene TRBJ2-7; TRBD2 aligns across 7 bases. V shed 6 bases, J shed 3 bases, and the junction held 11 bases outside the gene matches. Germline assignment: CDR1 MNHNY and CDR2 SVGAGI (reference sequence). The CDR3 has 15 amino acids. The CDR3 region is CASSTGGNSYYEQYF. The DNA for the CDR3 is TGTGCCAGCAGCACCGGGGGGAATTCTTACTACGAGCAGTACTTC.

This sequence joins TRBV2 and TRBJ1-5, with 10 bases identical to TRBD1. The V and J ends lost 1 base and 5 bases, in that order; junction bases with no gene match: 2. Germline loops: CDR1 SNHLY, CDR2 FYNNEI. This CDR3 is built from 15 residues. Here the CDR3 DNA reads TGTGCCAGCAGTGAAGAGGGGACAGGGGATCAGCCCCAGCATTTT. It codes for CASSEEGTGDQPQHF. The full variable domain, completed using reference TRBV2 and TRBJ1-5, is EPEVTQTPSHQVTQMGQEVILRCVPISNHLYFYWYRQILGQKVEFLVSFYNNEISEKSEIFDDQFSVERPDGSNFTLKIRSTKLEDSAMYFCASSEEGTGDQPQHFGDGTRLSIL.

The chain combines TRBV19 with TRBJ2-1, with D maybe TRBD1 (7 bases). The length of the CDR3 is 16 residues. V was shortened by 4 bases and J by 8 bases, with 21 bases between the two germline ends. Germline V CDR1 and CDR2: LNHDA, SQIVND (reference sequence). DNA of the CDR3: TGTGCCAGTAGTACACGACCGGGACAGCGGAGGGATGAGCAGTTCTTC. It encodes CASSTRPGQRRDEQFF.

This clone has just one count. The CDR3 loop reads CASSLGQRSGEQYF. The CDR3 DNA follows: TGTGCCAGCAGCTTGGGGCAGAGGTCAGGGGAGCAGTACTTC. The chain is built from TRBV7-6 and TRBJ2-7, with TRBD1 as a possible D gene (5 bases). V lost 3 bases to trimming and J lost 7 bases, with 16 bases between them. CDR1 and CDR2 from the germline V gene are SGHVS and FNYEAQ. This CDR3 has 14 amino acids.

The chain joins TRBV13 to TRBJ1-3; D unresolved. V gave up 5 bases and J gave up 4 bases, with 18 bases separating them. Germline CDR1 and CDR2: PRHDT and FYEKMQ (reference sequence). The CDR3 consists of 16 residues. The CDR3 spells CASSPLGPDFGNTIYF. CDR3 bases: TGTGCCAGCAGCCCCTTAGGCCCGGACTTCGGAAACACCATATATTTT.

The chain recombines TRBV13 with TRBJ2-3; perhaps TRBD2 as D (6 bases). CDR1 and CDR2 from the germline V gene are PRHDT and FYEKMQ (reference sequence). This CDR3 is 15 amino acids long. V gave up 0 bases and J gave up 2 bases, with 9 bases separating them. The CDR3 DNA is TGTGCCAGCAGCTTAGGCGGGGGAACCACAGATACGCAGTATTTT. It is translated as CASSLGGGTTDTQYF.